The 26 T cell receptor delta chains below were found in one sample sequenced in a study of gamma-delta T cells after stem cell transplantation. TCRdb redid the clone calls on the RT-PCR reads with CATT. The table includes 950 to 1,300 delta-chain clones, over 3% detected once. The sequenced sample consisted of gamma-delta T cells. These TCRs come from a human donor. It is not recorded whose cells these are; they may come from a transplant donor.

This clone was seen only a few times. TCRdb's protein for this DNA is that of a much larger clone and differs from the translation at residue 6, likely a read error; the protein shown is the DNA translation. This chain connects TRDV2 to TRDJ3, with 10 positions matching TRDD3. This CDR3 contains 21 residues. Trimming at V came to 0 bases and at J to 1 base, leaving 11 bases not matched to a gene. Germline CDR1 is GEAIGNYY and CDR2 is EKD. The CDR3 reads CACDTTGSYWGMSWDTRQMFF. The CDR3 DNA reads TGTGCCTGTGACACCACGGGATCCTACTGGGGGATGTCCTGGGACACCCGACAGATGTTTTTC.

Remarks on this clone: A far larger clone lies a single base away; this is likely a read error. The V and J genes are TRDV2 and TRDJ1; 13 nucleotides align to TRDD3. CDR1 and CDR2 from the germline V gene are GEAIGNYY and EKD. Trimming at V came to 0 bases and at J to 1 base, leaving 10 bases not matched to a gene. This CDR3 contains 19 residues. The CDR3 reads CACDTLILGDTAATDKLIF. CDR3 DNA: TGTGCCTGTGACACCCTTATACTGGGGGATACGGCTGCCACCGATAAACTCATCTTT.

For this clone: The protein TCRdb gives is from a much larger clone and does not agree with this DNA's translation at residue 13, likely a read error; the protein shown here comes from the DNA. The chain is built from TRDV1 and TRDJ1, with D tentatively TRDD3 (7 bases). The CDR3 loop spans 19 amino acids. The germline gives CDR1 TSWWSYY, CDR2 QGS. With 3 bases removed from V and 1 base from J, the gap between germline ends came to 24 bases. The CDR3 DNA reads as TGTGCTCTTGGGGAGCAAGCCTTCCAAAACTGGGGTTGCACCGATAAACTCATCTTT. Its protein product is CALGEQAFQNWGCTDKLIF.

This clone appeared a few times. The protein recorded in TCRdb matches a much larger clone and deviates from this DNA's translation at residue 7, suggesting a read error; the protein here is obtained by translating the DNA. V is TRDV2 and J is TRDJ1; D possibly corresponds to TRDD3 (6 bases). Trimming cost V 0 bases and J 4 bases, with 11 bases left between them. This CDR3 has 14 residues. The V gene's germline CDR1 is GEAIGNYY and CDR2 EKD. This chain's CDR3 is CACDTVRYGDKLIF. In DNA form, the CDR3 reads TGTGCCTGTGACACCGTGAGATACGGCGATAAACTCATCTTT.

In regard to this clone: A far bigger clonotype differs at one base, so this is likely a read error. Within the sample, other DNA sequences also encode this same CDR3. The V and J genes are TRDV2 and TRDJ1; 12 nucleotides line up with TRDD3. This CDR3 is built from 21 residues. V gave up 1 base and J gave up 4 bases; unmatched junction bases: 21. Germline CDR1 reads GEAIGNYY; CDR2 reads EKD. The CDR3, as DNA: TGTGCCTGTGACACAGTTGGGGGAGGCTGGGGGATACGGTCGGAGAACGATAAACTCATCTTT. Its protein is CACDTVGGGWGIRSENDKLIF.

This clone was detected only a few times. This likely came from a read error, as a far larger clone is one base away. The same CDR3 can be traced to other DNA sequences in this sample. The chain has TRDV2 and TRDJ2, with TRDD3 matching over 7 bases. Germline CDR1 reads GEAIGNYY; CDR2 reads EKD. V lost 4 bases and J lost 8; bases outside the gene matches: 24. The CDR3 has 19 amino acids. The CDR3 bases are TGTGCCTGTGATAGCCTCCAACGTACTGGGGCCTCCGAAGGGGCACAACTCTTCTTT. Translating it yields CACDSLQRTGASEGAQLFF.

This clone was seen a handful of times. One base separates it from a far larger clone, so it is likely a read error. The V gene is TRDV2, the J gene TRDJ1, with 12 positions matching TRDD3. This CDR3 is 18 amino acids long. The germline CDR1 and CDR2 sequences are GEAIGNYY and EKD. CDR3 protein: CACDPLVLGDTVTDKPIF. The CDR3 DNA is TGTGCCTGTGACCCTTTAGTACTGGGGGATACAGTCACCGATAAACCCATCTTT.

Note on this clone: TCRdb attributes to this sequence the protein of a much larger clone, which differs from the DNA translation at residue 16; a read error is likely, and the protein displayed is translated from the DNA. The chain carries TRDV2 and TRDJ1; 9 bases are a match to TRDD3. The CDR3 consists of 20 residues. Germline CDR1 is GEAIGNYY and CDR2 is EKD. The CDR3 DNA is TGTGCCTGTGACCCCGTCGGGCCTGGATACTGGGGGACCGTCACCGGTAAACTCATCTTT. This encodes CACDPVGPGYWGTVTGKLIF.

In regard to this clone: This is likely an artifact of a read error, given a far larger clone one base away. Within the sample, other DNA sequences also encode this same CDR3. This chain uses TRDV2 with TRDJ1; D may be TRDD2 (7 bases). Germline values: CDR1 GEAIGNYY, CDR2 EKD. V was trimmed by 3 bases and J by 1 base, leaving 35 bases between them. The CDR3 sequence is 22 residues long. DNA for the CDR3: TGTGCCTGTGACCCCCTTCCTGCGGTACTGGGTAAGGAGTCACAACCCACCGATAAACTCATCTTT. As protein: CACDPLPAVLGKESQPTDKLIF.

The table lists this clone with a few counts. This likely stems from a read error, as it lies one base from a far larger clone. Distinct nucleotide sequences in the sample also encode this CDR3. The V call is TRDV2, the J call TRDJ3, with TRDD3 as a possible D gene (6 bases). The germline CDR1 and CDR2 sequences are GEAIGNYY and EKD. CDR3 size: 17 residues. Written as DNA, the CDR3 is TGTGCCTGTGACACCCCCGAGGAAGACTGGGACACCCGGCAGATGTTTTTC. Translating it yields CACDTPEEDWDTRQMFF.

This clone was picked up a small number of times. The protein TCRdb gives is from a much larger clone and does not agree with this DNA's translation at residue 9, likely a read error; the protein shown here comes from the DNA. This chain uses TRDV2 with TRDJ1; TRDD3 matches 7 bases. J gave up 0 bases and V 3 bases, and 12 bases lay outside the gene matches. The germline CDR1 and CDR2 sequences are GEAIGNYY and EKD. This CDR3 is 17 amino acids long. The CDR3 region has the DNA TGTGCCTGTGACGGGGTACTGGGGTATCCGAACACCGATAAACTCATCTTT. Translation: CACDGVLGYPNTDKLIF.

This clone qualifies as medium-sized. It is likely a read error: a sequence one base away is far more abundant. The same CDR3 is also encoded by other DNA sequences in this sample. The chain employs TRDV2 and TRDJ1; 12 nucleotides match TRDD3. CDR3 length: 19 amino acids. Germline CDR1 GEAIGNYY, CDR2 EKD. CDR3 protein: CACDTIYRTGGYHTDKLIF. The CDR3 DNA sequence: TGCGCCTGTGACACAATATACCGTACTGGGGGATACCACACCGATAAACTCATCTTT.

This clone was seen a handful of times. This DNA's translation and the protein TCRdb lists, from a much larger clone, do not match at residue 7, likely due to a read error; the protein shown is translated from the DNA. The chain is built from TRDV2 and TRDJ3; unclear D gene. The germline V gene has CDR1 GEAIGNYY and CDR2 EKD. This CDR3 has 19 residues. Trimming cost V 0 bases and J 0 bases, with 14 bases left between them. The CDR3 here is CACDTMEGPSSWDTRQMFF. The CDR3 DNA reads TGTGCCTGTGACACCATGGAGGGACCTAGCTCCTGGGACACCCGACAGATGTTTTTC.

This clone has only a few counts. A read error likely explains why the TCRdb protein, taken from a much larger clone, differs from this DNA's translation at residue 13; the protein shown is translated from the DNA. J is TRDJ1 and V is TRDV2; 11 bases match TRDD3. The CDR3 runs to 17 residues. From germline, CDR1 is GEAIGNYY and CDR2 EKD. The CDR3 coding sequence is TGTGCCTGTGACACTCTGGGGGATACCCGGTACACCGGTAAACTCATCTTT. Its protein product is CACDTLGDTRYTGKLIF.

This clone has only a few counts. The amino acid sequence in TCRdb belongs to a much larger clone and departs from this DNA's translation at residue 7, likely a sequencing read error; the sequence shown is translated from the DNA. This sequence joins TRDV2 and TRDJ1, with D perhaps assigned TRDD1 or TRDD3 (5 bases each). This CDR3 has 16 amino acids. Trimming took 0 bases from V and 5 from J, leaving 18 bases between them. CDR1 is GEAIGNYY and CDR2 is EKD in the germline V gene. CDR3 in amino acids: CACDTVRGNHRDKLIF. CDR3 coding DNA: TGTGCCTGTGACACCGTTAGGGGAAATCATAGGGATAAACTCATCTTT.

In this sample, this clone turned up many times. Given a far larger clone just one base away, this is likely a sequencing read error. This chain uses TRDV2 with TRDJ1; 13 bases map to TRDD3. In germline, CDR1 is GEAIGNYY, CDR2 EKD. The CDR3 runs to 20 residues. Trimming cost V 3 bases and J 0 bases; bases outside gene matches: 15. CDR3 sequence: CACDLLGDTQGERYTDKLIF. The CDR3 region has the DNA TGTGCCTGTGACCTACTGGGGGATACGCAGGGGGAAAGGTACACCGATAAACTCATCTTT.

This clone was detected a few times. This likely reflects a read error, since a far larger clone is one base away. This sequence joins TRDV2 and TRDJ2, with 7 bases aligning to TRDD3. Germline V gene lookup returns CDR1 GEAIGNYY and CDR2 EKD. J lost 4 bases, V lost 4 bases, and 11 bases had no gene match. The CDR3 sequence is 16 residues long. Here the CDR3 DNA reads TGTGCCTGTGAAAGTCTTGGGGATAAGGAGACAGCACAACTCTTCTTT. Translation: CACESLGDKETAQLFF.

Remarks on this clone: A far larger clone is just one base off, so this is likely a read error. CDR3 sequence: CACDLLGAGETDKLIF. For the CDR3, the DNA is TGTGCCTGTGACCTACTGGGGGCTGGAGAGACCGATAAACTCATCTTT. The V call is TRDV2, the J call TRDJ1; 8 nucleotides align to TRDD3. With 3 bases clipped from V and 2 bases from J, the junction kept 10 bases outside the gene matches. The CDR3 is 16 residues long. The germline gives CDR1 GEAIGNYY, CDR2 EKD.

This clone was seen a few times. TCRdb records a much larger clone's protein for this DNA, with a difference at residue 4 that likely arises from a read error; the protein given is the translation of the DNA. The chain is built from TRDV2 and TRDJ1, with D hard to call. The CDR3 consists of 14 residues. Germline CDR1 and CDR2: GEAIGNYY and EKD. The V and J ends lost 5 bases and 3 bases respectively, with 15 bases between them. The CDR3 loop is CACVTLVSADKLIF. Here the CDR3 DNA reads TGTGCCTGTGTCACGCTCGTAAGCGCCGATAAACTCATCTTT.

A word on this clone: TCRdb assigns this DNA the protein of a much larger clone, which departs from its translation at residue 8; this likely reflects a read error, and the protein shown comes from translating the DNA. The CDR3 here is CACDTVGRTISDKLIF. CDR3 bases: TGTGCCTGTGACACCGTTGGGAGAACAATCTCCGATAAACTCATCTTT. The chain links TRDV2 to TRDJ1; D is uncertain. The germline gives CDR1 GEAIGNYY, CDR2 EKD. Between the trimmed V and J ends, which lost 0 bases and 3 bases, there was a span of 16 bases. CDR3 length: 16 residues.

In this sample, this clone is large (0.1 to 1%). This sequence may be a read error, since a much larger clone differs from it by one base. The chain employs TRDV2 and TRDJ3; 7 bases map to TRDD3. The CDR3 contains 19 residues. Trimming at V came to 0 bases and at J to 1 base, leaving 8 bases not matched to a gene. Per the germline V gene, CDR1 is GEAIGNYY and CDR2 is EKD. The CDR3 DNA reads TGTGCCTGTGACACCGTCTGGGGGGGTCTTTCCTGGGACACCCGACAGATGTTTTTC. This sequence encodes CACDTVWGGLSWDTRQMFF.

This clone was found a few times. A far bigger clonotype differs at one base, so this is likely a read error. The J gene is TRDJ3, the V gene TRDV2; 8 bases map to TRDD3. Per germline, CDR1 GEAIGNYY and CDR2 EKD. Trimming at V came to 0 bases and at J to 1 base, leaving 7 bases not matched to a gene. The CDR3 totals 19 residues. This chain's CDR3 is CACDTAWGSLSWDTRQMFF. DNA for the CDR3: TGTGCCTGTGACACCGCCTGGGGGAGTCTTTCCTGGGACACCCGACAGATGTTTTTC.

This clone came up a few times. With only one base between it and a far larger clone, this is likely a read error. This CDR3 is also generated by other DNA sequences in the sample. The CDR3 bases are TGTGCTCTTGGGGTTCTGGGCCTTCCCGGTACTGGGGGGCTCGGGTACACCGATAAACTCATCTTT. Translation gives CALGVLGLPGTGGLGYTDKLIF. The J gene is TRDJ1, the V gene TRDV1; 8 nucleotides agree with TRDD3. Germline lookup yields CDR1 TSWWSYY and CDR2 QGS. CDR3 size: 22 residues. Unmatched junction bases numbered 25, after V lost 4 bases and J lost 0 bases.

This clone was counted between two and nine times. The TCRdb protein, from a much larger clone, departs from this DNA's translation at residue 5, likely by read error; the protein shown derives from the DNA. CDR3 residues: CACDILQRTGASEGAQLFF. DNA for the CDR3: TGTGCCTGTGATATTCTCCAACGTACTGGGGCCTCCGAAGGGGCACAACTCTTCTTT. The chain carries TRDV2 and TRDJ2, with 7 bases matching TRDD3. Germline CDR1 reads GEAIGNYY; CDR2 reads EKD. The CDR3 length is 19 residues. Trimming removed 4 bases from V and 8 bases from J; junction bases left unmatched: 24.

The sample holds a few counts of this clone. TCRdb attributes to this sequence the protein of a much larger clone, which differs from the DNA translation at residue 6; a read error is likely, and the protein displayed is translated from the DNA. The rearrangement joins TRDV2 to TRDJ1; maybe TRDD3 (6 bases). Deletions cut 1 base from V and 4 bases from J, with 12 bases between. Germline V gene data show CDR1 as GEAIGNYY and CDR2 as EKD. The CDR3 consists of 14 residues. The CDR3 protein is CACDTLGSLDKLIF. The CDR3 DNA sequence: TGTGCCTGTGACACGCTGGGGTCCCTCGATAAACTCATCTTT.

Points on this clone: A far larger clone is one base from this, pointing to a likely read error. Other DNA sequences in this specimen translate into the identical CDR3. This chain links TRDV2 with TRDJ1; 8 bases align to TRDD3. The germline V gene has CDR1 GEAIGNYY and CDR2 EKD. The V gene end was trimmed by 3 bases and the J gene end by 11 bases; junction bases not matched to a gene: 13. This CDR3 is built from 14 residues. The CDR3 DNA follows: TGTGCCTGTGACCCGTTACGGGGGGATAAAAAGCTCATCTTT. As protein: CACDPLRGDKKLIF.